This T cell receptor (beta chain) was obtained from a study of blood T cell repertoires in COVID-19. About the research overall: Spain, Italy and the United States supplied samples that represented acute and convalescent COVID-19. In each case, the material was cDNA or gDNA derived from T cells, B-cell-depleted T cells, or PBMCs.

Allocation to cohorts depended on clinical history reported by the participants. As originally analysed: Reference gene primer amplification in the assay estimated nucleated cell counts. Sequenced by immunoSEQ multiplex PCR; TCRdb stores in-frame clones only, minus some. V and J calls and clone size are those listed in that table; D and trimming were worked out from the DNA. The sample includes approximately 290,000 clones, around 90% of them seen just once. The sequencing input was PBMCs or T cells enriched from blood (not recorded which). The TCR comes from a woman in her twenties or thirties who had recovered from COVID-19.

Here the CDR3 reads CASRPTGGGELFF. The CDR3 nucleotides read TGTGCCAGCAGGCCTACAGGGGGCGGGGAGCTGTTTTTT. The chain links TRBV2 to TRBJ2-2; 8 bases are a match to TRBD1. V gave up 6 bases and J gave up 7 bases; unmatched junction bases: 4. Germline loops: CDR1 SNHLY, CDR2 FYNNEI. There are 13 residues in the CDR3.